Listed below are T cell receptor beta chains from one sample, sequenced in a study of CD8 T cells in Susac syndrome. MiXCR, run by TCRdb on the immunoSEQ multiplex PCR reads, gives a single entry per CDR3 protein. There are more than 95,000 distinct CDR3 sequences in the sample; roughly 93% occur only once, and about 0.087% lies in the top ten. Sequencing input: CD4+ T cells from PBMCs. The source is a human donor with multiple sclerosis. Both conserved end residues are part of each CDR3. Fields, in order: V gene, D gene, J gene, CDR3 protein. The D gene is left open where the match is weak.

>TRBV29-1|TRBD1|TRBJ1-2
CSAGTGTAIYGYTF
>TRBV5-4|TRBD1|TRBJ2-2
CASSRNRGANTGELFF
>TRBV7-9|NA|TRBJ1-2
CASSLEFAVLVYGYTF
>TRBV4-2|NA|TRBJ2-7
CASSPQGGTSPGVYGYEQYF
>TRBV19|NA|TRBJ1-1
CASSIHTEAFF
>TRBV20-1|NA|TRBJ2-3
CSGEGDTSSTDTQYF
>TRBV27|NA|TRBJ2-2
CASSWNSPNTGELFF
>TRBV18|NA|TRBJ1-1
CASSREGVSTEAFF
>TRBV5-1|TRBD2|TRBJ2-7
CASSLEGRGTYEQYF
>TRBV5-1|NA|TRBJ1-2
CASSFRDDPGYTF
>TRBV3-1|TRBD2|TRBJ2-5
CASSQAGGQETQYF
>TRBV30|TRBD1|TRBJ1-6
CAWSQRDRGPSPLHF
>TRBV9|NA|TRBJ2-7
CASSVRSTSDYEQYF
>TRBV18|NA|TRBJ1-1
CASSPGRPVTEAFF
>TRBV20-1|NA|TRBJ2-4
CSIREKNIQYF
>TRBV4-3|NA|TRBJ2-3
CASSLRTGAGEKDTQYF
>TRBV6-6|NA|TRBJ2-3
CASSAPPRGADTQYF
>TRBV18|TRBD1|TRBJ1-1
CASSPQGAGAEAFF
>TRBV9|NA|TRBJ2-5
CASSVAPSGETQYF
>TRBV20-1|NA|TRBJ2-7
CSAREPAGSSYEQYF
>TRBV9|TRBD2|TRBJ2-2
CASSGGLAPGELFF
>TRBV6-1|TRBD2|TRBJ2-1
CASSDGRNEQFF
>TRBV6-5|NA|TRBJ2-3
CASSYDHTQYF
>TRBV7-2|NA|TRBJ2-1
CASSLASDNEQFF
>TRBV29-1|NA|TRBJ2-2
CSAGTANTGELFF
>TRBV28|NA|TRBJ1-2
CASSLGGSYGYTF
>TRBV11-2|TRBD1|TRBJ1-5
CASSLGGQLREPQHF
>TRBV24-1|TRBD2|TRBJ2-7
CATSDPTSGLAGGLNYEQYF
>TRBV25-1|TRBD1|TRBJ1-3
CASSDSAGGTGNTIYF
>TRBV6-2/TRBV6-3|NA|TRBJ1-1
CASSYEVGSAFF
>TRBV6-6|TRBD1|TRBJ2-1
CASSYGQGGNEQFF
>TRBV4-3|NA|TRBJ1-2
CASSQEVTGTFNYGYTF
>TRBV6-5|TRBD1|TRBJ1-2
CASSFSTRQGSDGYTF
>TRBV24-1|NA|TRBJ2-5
CATSVTAQETQYF
>TRBV5-6|NA|TRBJ2-2
CASSLGRVGLGELFF